A selection of T cell receptor beta chains follows, all from one sample in a study of Ad26.COV2.S vaccination and SARS-CoV-2 variants. The repertoire was sequenced with immunoSEQ multiplex PCR; TCRdb's copy has only in-frame clones and lacks some. The profile covers more than 300,000 clones, with 86% appearing a single time and less than 2% taken by the ten largest. The specimen comprised peripheral blood, sampled in a trial of Ad26.COV2.S vaccine versus placebo. These receptors all come from a person aged 18-60 years who received the Ad26.COV2.S COVID-19 vaccine or a placebo. CDR3s include the opening cysteine and the closing phenylalanine or tryptophan. Fields, in order: clone size, V gene, D gene, J gene, CDR3 DNA, CDR3 protein. The D gene is left open where the match is weak. Clone size is given for some rows only: seen once, a few or many times, or a class if the clone is expanded.

>.|TRBV2|.|TRBJ2-3
TGTGCCAGCAGTCGACAGACAAGCACAGATACGCAGTATTTT
CASSRQTSTDTQYF
>.|TRBV3-1/TRBV3-2|.|TRBJ2-7
TGTGCCAGCAGCCAAGGGTCAGGTGCAGCCTACGAGCAGTACTTC
CASSQGSGAAYEQYF
>.|TRBV9|TRBD1|TRBJ2-7
TGTGCCAGCAGCGTAGGAGGGGGACAGGGTGCATACGAGCAGTACTTC
CASSVGGGQGAYEQYF
>.|TRBV29-1|.|TRBJ2-5
TGCAGCGTTCGATTGGGCGAAGAGACCCAGTACTTC
CSVRLGEETQYF
>.|TRBV7-3|.|TRBJ1-6
TGTGCCAGCAGCTACGCCTTGAAATCACCCCTCCACTTT
CASSYALKSPLHF
>few|TRBV6-2/TRBV6-3|TRBD1|TRBJ2-3
TGTGCCAGCAGTCGATCGGACAGGGCCACAGATACGCAGTATTTT
CASSRSDRATDTQYF
>.|TRBV30|TRBD1|TRBJ1-2
TGTGCCTGGGAGACACAGGGGGCTCCTAACTATGGCTACACCTTC
CAWETQGAPNYGYTF
>.|TRBV18|.|TRBJ2-7
TGTGCCAGCTCACCACTTCCAGGGGTAGGGGACTACGAGCAGTACTTC
CASSPLPGVGDYEQYF
>.|TRBV6-1|TRBD1|TRBJ2-7
TGTGCCAGCAGAAGGGGGACAGGGGCCTCCTACGAGCAGTACTTC
CASRRGTGASYEQYF
>.|TRBV3-1/TRBV3-2|TRBD2|TRBJ2-1
TGTGCCAGCAGCCCCCTAGCGGGGGGGCTCTACAATGAGCAGTTCTTC
CASSPLAGGLYNEQFF
>.|TRBV5-6|.|TRBJ2-7
TGTGCCAGCAGCTCGGACTACGAGCAGTACTTC
CASSSDYEQYF
>.|TRBV30|.|TRBJ2-5
TGTGCCTGGAGTATGGAAGAGACCCAGTACTTC
CAWSMEETQYF
>.|TRBV4-3|.|TRBJ1-4
TGCGCCAGCAGCCAAGATCTCCGGGGTGATGAAAAACTGTTTTTT
CASSQDLRGDEKLFF
>few|TRBV6-5|.|TRBJ1-1
TGTGCCAGCAGTTACCCCCCTCGAGCTTTCTTT
CASSYPPRAFF
>.|TRBV5-4|TRBD1|TRBJ1-2
TGTGCCAGCAGCTTGACCTACAGGGGAAACTATGGCTACACCTTC
CASSLTYRGNYGYTF
>.|TRBV2|TRBD1|TRBJ2-7
TGTGCCAGCAGTCTGGGGCAGGGGGCCTACGAGCAGTACTTC
CASSLGQGAYEQYF
>.|TRBV2|.|TRBJ1-2
TGTGCCAGCAGTGTTTGGGGCTATGGCTACACCTTC
CASSVWGYGYTF
>.|TRBV7-3|TRBD2|TRBJ2-7
TGTGCCAGCAGCCCTTCTAGCGGCTCCTACGAGCAGTACTTC
CASSPSSGSYEQYF
>.|TRBV5-6|.|TRBJ2-2
TGTGCCAGCAGCTTGGGGGGTGGCACCGGGGAGCTGTTTTTT
CASSLGGGTGELFF
>.|TRBV7-2|TRBD2|TRBJ2-7
TGTGCCAGCAGCTTGTGGACTAGCCCCTACGAGCAGTACTTC
CASSLWTSPYEQYF
>few|TRBV12-3/TRBV12-4|.|TRBJ1-1
TGTGCCAGCAGAGGTATCACTGAAGCTTTCTTT
CASRGITEAFF
>.|TRBV9|TRBD1|TRBJ2-7
TGTGCCAGCAGCGGACAGGGGCAAGGCTACGAGCAGTACTTC
CASSGQGQGYEQYF
>.|TRBV7-9|.|TRBJ2-7
TGTGCCAGCAGCTTCTCTGCGGGACACGCTTCCTACGAGCAGTACTTC
CASSFSAGHASYEQYF
>.|TRBV25-1|.|TRBJ1-4
TGTGCCAGCAGTGACCCGCATGGTTTGGGTGAAAAACTGTTTTTT
CASSDPHGLGEKLFF
>once|TRBV3-1/TRBV3-2|TRBD2|TRBJ2-1
TGTGCCAGCAGCCAATTGAGACTAGCGGGGGACAATGAGCAGTTCTTC
CASSQLRLAGDNEQFF
>.|TRBV25-1|.|TRBJ2-1
TGTGCCAGCAGTGTCTCCAAACTAGCTTACAATGAGCAGTTCTTC
CASSVSKLAYNEQFF
>.|TRBV18|.|TRBJ2-7
TGTGCCAGCTCACCGAGCGGTACCTACGAGCAGTACTTC
CASSPSGTYEQYF
>.|TRBV3-1/TRBV3-2|.|TRBJ2-1
TGTGCCAGCAGCCAAGAGTCGGCGGGGGTCCAGGGGAATGAGCAGTTCTTC
CASSQESAGVQGNEQFF
>.|TRBV7-7|.|TRBJ1-4
TGTGCTAGCAGCTCAAAACAGGAGATAAATGAAAAACTGTTTTTT
CASSSKQEINEKLFF
>.|TRBV7-2|.|TRBJ1-5
TGTGCCAGCAGCTTAGTAGGGGTGGGTCAGCCCCAGCATTTT
CASSLVGVGQPQHF
>.|TRBV5-6|TRBD1|TRBJ1-2
TGTGCCAGCAGCCCACAGGGGTTATTGGGCAACTATGGCTACACCTTC
CASSPQGLLGNYGYTF
>.|TRBV4-2|.|TRBJ1-1
TGTGCCAGCAGCCAAGCATGGGGGGCGAGCACTGAAGCTTTCTTT
CASSQAWGASTEAFF
>.|TRBV5-4|.|TRBJ1-3
TGTGCCAGCACCCTTTATCAGGGGAGGATTAGGGTAAACACCATATATTTT
CASTLYQGRIRVNTIYF
>.|TRBV5-8|.|TRBJ1-1
TGTGCCAGCAGCATCGGGACCTCGGCAGTGAACACTGAAGCTTTCTTT
CASSIGTSAVNTEAFF
>.|TRBV10-3|.|TRBJ2-7
TGTGCCATCAGCAATCCGGGACGTGGAGCCTACGAGCAGTACTTC
CAISNPGRGAYEQYF
>.|TRBV5-1|.|TRBJ1-1
TGCGCCAGCAGCTTGCAGGGACGTGGGAACACTGAAGCTTTCTTT
CASSLQGRGNTEAFF
>once|TRBV6-2/TRBV6-3|TRBD1|TRBJ2-7
TGTGCCAGCAGTCTCTTCGGGACAGCGACAGGGCACGAGCAGTACTTC
CASSLFGTATGHEQYF
>.|TRBV27|.|TRBJ1-3
TGTGCCAGCACCAGACCTGGAAACACCATATATTTT
CASTRPGNTIYF
>.|TRBV25-1|TRBD1|TRBJ2-1
TGTGCCAGCAGTGAATCGGGACAGGGGGCGCGAAATGAGCAGTTCTTC
CASSESGQGARNEQFF
>.|TRBV6-4|.|TRBJ2-3
TGTGCCAGCAGTGACTCGTTCGGGGATACGCAGTATTTT
CASSDSFGDTQYF
>.|TRBV6-5|.|TRBJ1-1
TGTGCCAGCACTTTGGACAGACAGAACACTGAAGCTTTCTTT
CASTLDRQNTEAFF
>.|TRBV6-5|TRBD1|TRBJ1-1
TGTGCCAGCAGTTTTTCCACAGGGGCGGGGAACACTGAAGCTTTCTTT
CASSFSTGAGNTEAFF
>once|TRBV3-1/TRBV3-2|.|TRBJ2-3
TGTGCCAGCAGCCAACGATCGGATCGGACAGATACGCAGTATTTT
CASSQRSDRTDTQYF
>.|TRBV2|.|TRBJ2-3
TGTGCCAGCAGTGAAGGCACCAGCACAGATACGCAGTATTTT
CASSEGTSTDTQYF
>.|TRBV30|TRBD2|TRBJ2-2
TGTGCCTGGAGGCCCGGGACTAGCGGGGCTATCGTAGGTGTCACCGGGGAGCTGTTTTTT
CAWRPGTSGAIVGVTGELFF
>few|TRBV19|TRBD1|TRBJ1-3
TGTGCCAGTAGTACCGGGACAGATCAGGCTGGAAACACCATATATTTT
CASSTGTDQAGNTIYF
>.|TRBV3-1/TRBV3-2|TRBD1|TRBJ1-2
TGTGCCAGCAGCCACCGACAGGGGAATAACTATGGCTACACCTTC
CASSHRQGNNYGYTF
>.|TRBV5-4|.|TRBJ2-5
TGTGCCAGCACCTCTCGGGGAGGGGGCATAGGAGAGACCCAGTACTTC
CASTSRGGGIGETQYF
>.|TRBV29-1|.|TRBJ2-1
TGCAGCGTGCAACAGGGAGTGTATGAGCAGTTCTTC
CSVQQGVYEQFF
>many|TRBV3-1/TRBV3-2|.|TRBJ1-2
TGTGCCAGCACCCCGGGGACCACCTATGGCTACACCTTC
CASTPGTTYGYTF
>.|TRBV18|.|TRBJ1-2
TGTGCCAGCTCACCACCGGTAGGAGAGGGAGGCTTCTTC
CASSPPVGEGGFF
>.|TRBV18|TRBD2|TRBJ2-3
TGTGCCAGCTCACCACCGTCGGGGGGGAGGACAGATACGCAGTATTTT
CASSPPSGGRTDTQYF
>.|TRBV7-2|.|TRBJ1-1
TGTGCCAGCAGCTCACTGGACGTAGGGGCTTTCTTT
CASSSLDVGAFF
>.|TRBV2|.|TRBJ2-7
TGTGCCAGCAGTTACCAGGTCGACGAGCAGTACTTC
CASSYQVDEQYF
>.|TRBV29-1|.|TRBJ1-1
TGCAGCGTTGAAGGGGCGAACACTGAAGCTTTCTTT
CSVEGANTEAFF
>.|TRBV2|.|TRBJ2-5
TGTGCCAGCAGTGATCACGGGGCACAAGAGACCCAGTACTTC
CASSDHGAQETQYF
>.|TRBV3-1/TRBV3-2|.|TRBJ1-2
TGTGCCAGCAGCCAAGATCGGGCCGCTTATATGAGGTACACCTTC
CASSQDRAAYMRYTF